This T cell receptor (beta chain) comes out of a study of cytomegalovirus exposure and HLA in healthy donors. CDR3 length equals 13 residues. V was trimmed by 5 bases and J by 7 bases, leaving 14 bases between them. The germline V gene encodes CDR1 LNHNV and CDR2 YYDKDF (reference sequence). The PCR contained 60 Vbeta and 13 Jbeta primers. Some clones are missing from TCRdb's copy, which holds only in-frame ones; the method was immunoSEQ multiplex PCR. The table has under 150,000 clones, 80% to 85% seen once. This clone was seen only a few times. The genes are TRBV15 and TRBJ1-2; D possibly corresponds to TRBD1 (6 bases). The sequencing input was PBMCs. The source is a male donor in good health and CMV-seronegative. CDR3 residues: CATSVTGQGGYTF. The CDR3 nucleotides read TGTGCCACCAGCGTCACAGGGCAAGGTGGCTACACCTTC.